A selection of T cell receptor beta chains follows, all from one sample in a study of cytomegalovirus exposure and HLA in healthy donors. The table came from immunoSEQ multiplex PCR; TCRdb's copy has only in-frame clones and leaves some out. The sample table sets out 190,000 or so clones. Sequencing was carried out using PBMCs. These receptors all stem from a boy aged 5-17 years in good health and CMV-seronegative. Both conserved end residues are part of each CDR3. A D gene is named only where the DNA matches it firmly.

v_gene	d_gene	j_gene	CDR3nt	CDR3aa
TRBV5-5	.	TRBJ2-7	TGTGCCAGCAGCTTTGGCCCCCCTTACGAGCAGTACTTC	CASSFGPPYEQYF
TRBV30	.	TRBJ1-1	TGTGCCTGGGAACGTGGGGGGGTGGCGAACACTGAAGCTTTCTTT	CAWERGGVANTEAFF
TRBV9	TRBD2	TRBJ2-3	TGTGCCAGCAGCTCATGGACTAGCGGGGGGGTAGGAGGAGATACGCAGTATTTT	CASSSWTSGGVGGDTQYF
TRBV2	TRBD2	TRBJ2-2	TGTGCCAGCAGGCCGGGACTAGCGGGACTGTACACCGGGGAGCTGTTTTTT	CASRPGLAGLYTGELFF
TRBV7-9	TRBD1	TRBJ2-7	TGTGCCAGCAGCGAGACAGGGAAAAGAGTCGGCGAGCAGTACTTC	CASSETGKRVGEQYF
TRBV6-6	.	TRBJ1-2	TGTGCCAGCAGACAGGCAGGGTCCTTTTATGGCTACACCTTC	CASRQAGSFYGYTF
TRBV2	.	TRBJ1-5	TGTGCCAGCAGTCCGGGGGGCAATCAGCCCCAGCATTTT	CASSPGGNQPQHF
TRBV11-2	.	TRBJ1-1	TGTGCCAGCAGCTTAGCCGGGGGGCGGACTGAAGCTTTCTTT	CASSLAGGRTEAFF
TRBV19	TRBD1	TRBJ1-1	TGTGCCAGTAGTATATTTAAGGGGGCGGACACTGAAGCTTTCTTT	CASSIFKGADTEAFF
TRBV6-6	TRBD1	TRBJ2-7	TGTGCCAGCAGTTACCGGGACAGATACTACGAGCAGTACTTC	CASSYRDRYYEQYF
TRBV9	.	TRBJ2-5	TGTGCCAGCAGCGTAGGTGCGGAGACCCAGTACTTC	CASSVGAETQYF
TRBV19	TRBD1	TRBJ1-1	TGTGCCAGTAGTGACAGGGCTAACACTGAAGCTTTCTTT	CASSDRANTEAFF
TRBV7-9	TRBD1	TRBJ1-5	TGTGCCAGCAGCTACGGGACAGGGGGACAGCCCCAGCATTTT	CASSYGTGGQPQHF
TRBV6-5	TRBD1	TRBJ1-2	TGTGCCAGCAGTCCGGGACAGGGGATTCGGTATGGCTACACCTTC	CASSPGQGIRYGYTF
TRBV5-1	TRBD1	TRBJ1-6	TGCGCCAGCAGCTTGGCCGGGACAGGGCGCAATTCACCCCTCCACTTT	CASSLAGTGRNSPLHF
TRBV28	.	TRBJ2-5	TGTGCCAGCAGTTTCCCCCCTCAAGAGACCCAGTACTTC	CASSFPPQETQYF
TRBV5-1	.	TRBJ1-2	TGCGCCAGCAGGGACTACCAGGACGGCTACACCTTC	CASRDYQDGYTF
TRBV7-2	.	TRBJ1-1	TGTGCCAGCAGCTCCGGGGGGAACACTGAAGCTTTCTTT	CASSSGGNTEAFF
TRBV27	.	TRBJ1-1	TGTGCCAGCAGTTTAGGTGGCGAAGCTTTCTTT	CASSLGGEAFF
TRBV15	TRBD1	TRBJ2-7	TGTGCCACCAGCAGAGTCTTCGGGACAGGGGAAGCCGAGCAGTACTTC	CATSRVFGTGEAEQYF
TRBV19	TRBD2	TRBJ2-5	TGTGCCAGTAGTCCGGGACTCGCTAGCGGGGTTTGGGAGACCCAGTACTTC	CASSPGLASGVWETQYF
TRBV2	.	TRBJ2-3	TGTGCCAGCAGGGAAGAACACACAGATACGCAGTATTTT	CASREEHTDTQYF
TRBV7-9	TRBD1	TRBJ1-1	TGTGCCAGCAGCCCACTTTGGACAGGGCTGCGGAACACTGAAGCTTTCTTT	CASSPLWTGLRNTEAFF
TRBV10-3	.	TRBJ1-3	TGTGCCATCAGGGGACCAGGGGTTGCTGGAAACACCATATATTTT	CAIRGPGVAGNTIYF
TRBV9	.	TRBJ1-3	TGTGCCAGCAGCAACAGACCAGTCTCTGGAAACACCATATATTTT	CASSNRPVSGNTIYF
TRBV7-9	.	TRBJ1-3	TGTGCCAGCTACGGGAACGGAGAACAAGGAAACACCATATATTTT	CASYGNGEQGNTIYF
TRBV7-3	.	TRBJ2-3	TGTGCCAGCAGCTCCGGGACATACTTGGGCGGTGCGCAGTATTTT	CASSSGTYLGGAQYF
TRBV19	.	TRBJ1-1	TGTGCCAGTATGGCAGGGATGAACACTGAAGCTTTCTTT	CASMAGMNTEAFF
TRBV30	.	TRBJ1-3	TGTGCCTGGTCCCAGGACATATTCTCTGGAAACACCATATATTTT	CAWSQDIFSGNTIYF
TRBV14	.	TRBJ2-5	TGTGCCAGCAGCCAAGTAGCCGTCTCTCGAGCGACCCAGTACTTC	CASSQVAVSRATQYF
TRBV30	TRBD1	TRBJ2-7	TGTGCCTGGGTACCGACAGGGGGCGTCTACGAGCAGTACTTC	CAWVPTGGVYEQYF
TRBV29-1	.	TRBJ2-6	TGCAGCGTTGGCCTGGTTCCTAGCTCTGGGGCCAACGTCCTGACTTTC	CSVGLVPSSGANVLTF
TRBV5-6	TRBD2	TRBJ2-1	TGTGCCAGCAGCTTGGCTAGCGGCCGATTTCGTTTCTACAATGAGCAGTTCTTC	CASSLASGRFRFYNEQFF
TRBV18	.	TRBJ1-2	TGTGCCAGCTCACCCCAAGGACTGAACAACTATGGCTACACCTTC	CASSPQGLNNYGYTF
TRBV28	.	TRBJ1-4	TGTGCCAGCAGTTTTGAGGGGGTAGAGCGGTCCCCACGGGGAAAACTGTTTTTT	CASSFEGVERSPRGKLFF
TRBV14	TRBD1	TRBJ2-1	TGTGCCAGCAGCCAAGATTTAGGACAGGTCTACAATGAGCAGTTCTTC	CASSQDLGQVYNEQFF
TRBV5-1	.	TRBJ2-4	TGCGCCAGCAGCTGGGCAGGGGCGAACATTCAGTACTTC	CASSWAGANIQYF
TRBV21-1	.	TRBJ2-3	TGTGCCAGCAAGAGTGGCCCTAGCGGGGCTACGCAGTATTTT	CASKSGPSGATQYF
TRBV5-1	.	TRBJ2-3	TGCGCCAGCAGCTTGGAACTAGTCCCAGATACGCAGTATTTT	CASSLELVPDTQYF
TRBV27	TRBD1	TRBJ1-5	TGTGCCAGCAGTCCGGGGACAGGGGAGCAGCCCCAGCATTTT	CASSPGTGEQPQHF
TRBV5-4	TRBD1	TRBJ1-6	TGTGCCAGCAGCCGCCGACAGGGGGCAGAATCACCCCTCCACTTT	CASSRRQGAESPLHF
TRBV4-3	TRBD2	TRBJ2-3	TGCGCCAGCAGCCAAGGGTCTAGCGGTTGGGACACAGATACGCAGTATTTT	CASSQGSSGWDTDTQYF
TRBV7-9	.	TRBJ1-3	TGTGCCAGCAGCGCCCGGGGGGGGGTCTCTGGAAACACCATATATTTT	CASSARGGVSGNTIYF
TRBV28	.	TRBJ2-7	TGTGCCAGCAGTTTTTACAGGGTTGAGTACGAGCAGTACTTC	CASSFYRVEYEQYF
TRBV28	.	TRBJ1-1	TGTGCCAGCAGTTTTTTTCCGGACACTGAAGCTTTCTTT	CASSFFPDTEAFF
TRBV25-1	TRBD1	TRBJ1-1	TGTGCCAGCAGTGACAGGGGGCGGGCAGAAGCTTTCTTT	CASSDRGRAEAFF
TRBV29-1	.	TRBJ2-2	TGCAGCGTTCTGTCCGGCACCGGGGAGCTGTTTTTT	CSVLSGTGELFF
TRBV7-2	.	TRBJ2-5	TGTGCCAGCAGCTTCTCCCACCAAGAGACCCAGTACTTC	CASSFSHQETQYF
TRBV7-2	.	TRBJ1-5	TGTGCCAGCAGACAAGGAGGGCAGCAAAATCAGCCCCAGCATTTT	CASRQGGQQNQPQHF
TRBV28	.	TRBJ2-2	TGTGCCAGCAGTACAGGGCTGTGGAACACCGGGGAGCTGTTTTTT	CASSTGLWNTGELFF
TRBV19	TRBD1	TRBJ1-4	TGTGCCAGTAGAAGAGGGGGCCTAATCAATGAAAAACTGTTTTTT	CASRRGGLINEKLFF
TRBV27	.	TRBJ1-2	TGTGCCAGCAGTTTAGGGGCAGCCTATGGCTACACCTTC	CASSLGAAYGYTF
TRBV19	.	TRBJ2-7	TGTGCCAGTTCGGCAGGGTTCACCTACGAGCAGTACTTC	CASSAGFTYEQYF
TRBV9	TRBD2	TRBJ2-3	TGTGCCAGCAGCGTCGCCGGACTAGCGGGTTCCAGCACAGATACGCAGTATTTT	CASSVAGLAGSSTDTQYF
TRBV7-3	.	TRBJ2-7	TGTGCCAGCAGCTTAAACCAGGGGACGAAGCACGAGCAGTACTTC	CASSLNQGTKHEQYF
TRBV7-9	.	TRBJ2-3	TGTGCCAGCAGCTTAATGAGTACGCCGGATACGCAGTATTTT	CASSLMSTPDTQYF
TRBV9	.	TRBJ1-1	TGTGCCAGCAGCGTAGAGGCGGATATGAACACTGAAGCTTTCTTT	CASSVEADMNTEAFF
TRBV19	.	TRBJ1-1	TGTGCCAGTACTCTCCGGGGTACTGAAGCTTTCTTT	CASTLRGTEAFF
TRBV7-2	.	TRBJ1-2	TGTGCCAGCAGCTCCAGGACGCGGGCAGGTGGCTACACCTTC	CASSSRTRAGGYTF
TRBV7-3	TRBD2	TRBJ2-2	TGTGCCAGCAGCTTAACAGGTCGACTAGCGGGGGGCCGCACCGGGGAGCTGTTTTTT	CASSLTGRLAGGRTGELFF